The 30 T cell receptor beta chains given below trace back to one sample, sequenced in a study of blood T cell repertoires in COVID-19. The repertoire was sequenced with immunoSEQ multiplex PCR; TCRdb's copy has only in-frame clones and lacks some. Among about 160,000 clones listed, around 85% were seen once. Specimen: peripheral blood. The receptors come from a human donor with acute or convalescent COVID-19. The donor label of this sample is uncertain.

The chain links TRBV5-8 to TRBJ1-1; 7 positions agree with TRBD1. J was trimmed by 3 bases and V by 4 bases; bases with no gene match: 9. CDR1 and CDR2 (germline): SGHTS, YDEGEE. The CDR3 has 15 amino acids. CDR3 in amino acids: CASSAMSTGDTEAFF. The CDR3 nucleotides are TGTGCCAGCAGCGCGATGTCCACAGGGGACACTGAAGCTTTCTTT.

The chain is built from TRBV11-1 and TRBJ1-1; TRBD1 aligns across 7 bases. Unmatched junction bases numbered 5, after V lost 2 bases and J lost 5 bases. Per the germline V gene, CDR1 is SGHAT and CDR2 is FQDESV (reference sequence). The CDR3 is 14 amino acids. The chain's CDR3 is CASSLRQGRTEAFF. The CDR3, as DNA: TGTGCCAGCAGCTTAAGACAGGGACGAACTGAAGCTTTCTTT.

This sequence joins TRBV2 and TRBJ1-6; 7 nucleotides match TRBD1. Germline-derived CDR1 and CDR2 are SNHLY and FYNNEI. V lost 4 bases, J lost 10 bases, and 7 bases stayed unmatched. The CDR3 totals 14 residues. CDR3 loop: CASSGQVGGSPLHF. The CDR3 DNA reads as TGTGCCAGCAGTGGACAGGTAGGGGGCTCACCCCTCCACTTT.

This clone showed up just a few times. The genes are TRBV6-5 and TRBJ2-7; TRBD2 matches at 7 bases. Per the germline V gene, CDR1 is MNHEY and CDR2 is SVGAGI. The CDR3 is 14 amino acids. V was pared by 6 bases and J by 1 base, with 6 bases of the junction left unmatched. For the CDR3, the DNA is TGTGCCAGCAGAAGGAGCGGGGAATCCTACGAGCAGTACTTC. As protein: CASRRSGESYEQYF.

V gene TRBV4-3 combines with J gene TRBJ1-2; maybe TRBD1 (5 bases). Germline-derived CDR1 and CDR2 are LGHNA and YSLEER. The CDR3 spans 15 residues. Trimming pared 0 bases from V and 4 bases from J, leaving 12 bases between. The CDR3 region has the DNA TGCGCCAGCAGCCAAGAGCCCCTTAGGGGCTATGGCTACACCTTC. This sequence encodes CASSQEPLRGYGYTF.

The chain recombines TRBV28 with TRBJ2-7; D ambiguous. V shed 2 bases and J shed 4 bases, with 3 bases lying between them. The CDR3 consists of 11 residues. The V gene's germline CDR1 is MDHEN and CDR2 SYDVKM. CDR3 protein: CASSLQYEQYF. CDR3 nucleotide sequence: TGTGCCAGCAGTTTACAGTACGAGCAGTACTTC. The full variable domain, rest sourced from reference TRBV28 and TRBJ2-7, is DVKVTQSSRYLVKRTGEKVFLECVQDMDHENMFWYRQDPGLGLRLIYFSYDVKMKEKGDIPEGYSVSREKKERFSLILESASTNQTSMYLCASSLQYEQYFGPGTRLTVT.

This rearrangement joins TRBV4-1 to TRBJ1-4; D uncertain. V gave up 5 bases and J gave up 8 bases, with 9 bases separating them. In germline, CDR1 is MGHRA, CDR2 YSYEKL. The CDR3 is 12 amino acids. CDR3 region: CASSGGREKLFF. CDR3 coding DNA: TGCGCCAGCAGCGGAGGGCGGGAAAAACTGTTTTTT.

The chain has TRBV2 and TRBJ1-5, with 7 bases that match TRBD1. The germline V gene has CDR1 SNHLY and CDR2 FYNNEI. The CDR3 consists of 14 residues. V shed 10 bases and J 1 base; nucleotides not matched to a gene: 7. The CDR3 here is CATREQGSNQPQHF. The CDR3 DNA reads as TGTGCCACTAGAGAACAGGGGAGCAATCAGCCCCAGCATTTT.

The V call is TRBV5-8, the J call TRBJ1-5; TRBD1 aligns across 7 bases. J gave up 7 bases and V 2 bases, and 6 bases lay outside the gene matches. Germline V gene lookup returns CDR1 SGHTS and CDR2 YDEGEE. The CDR3 is 14 residues long. The CDR3 spells CASSFRTGRQPQHF. The CDR3 nucleotides are TGTGCCAGCAGCTTTCGGACAGGAAGGCAGCCCCAGCATTTT.

The count of this clone is one. The gene calls are TRBV18 and TRBJ1-5; D possibly corresponds to TRBD1 (5 bases). Germline loops: CDR1 KGHSH, CDR2 LQKENI. This CDR3 is 14 amino acids long. The V end lost 8 bases, the J end lost 6 bases, and 17 bases lay between the germline ends. Written as DNA, the CDR3 is TGTGCCAGCGCGGGGCAGGGATCTGCTCAGCCCCAGCATTTT. It specifies CASAGQGSAQPQHF. The variable domain in full, completed from reference TRBV18 and TRBJ1-5, reads NAGVMQNPRHLVRRRGQEARLRCSPMKGHSHVYWYRQLPEEGLKFMVYLQKENIIDESGMPKERFSAEFPKEGPSILRIQQVVRGDSAAYFCASAGQGSAQPQHFGDGTRLSIL.

This clone was seen more than once but under ten times. This chain joins TRBV6-2 or TRBV6-3 and TRBJ1-2, with a weak D call TRBD1 (6 bases). Germline assignment: CDR1 MNHEY and CDR2 SVGEGT. V was clipped by 2 bases and J by 8 bases, with 9 bases between them. The CDR3 sequence is 12 residues long. The CDR3 reads CASSYRGIGYTF. CDR3 coding DNA: TGTGCCAGCAGTTACAGGGGGATCGGCTACACCTTC.

The V gene is TRBV7-2, the J gene TRBJ1-4, with D possibly being TRBD1 (6 bases). V was pared by 6 bases and J by 0 bases, with 8 bases between. The CDR3 has 14 residues. Germline CDR1 and CDR2: SGHTA and FQGNSA. In DNA, the CDR3 is TGTGCCAGCAGACGACAGGCAACTAATGAAAAACTGTTTTTT. Its translation: CASRRQATNEKLFF.

The chain is built from TRBV30 and TRBJ1-2; TRBD1 might be the D (6 bases). V was cut by 1 base and J by 8 bases, with 20 bases left in between. This CDR3 contains 15 residues. Germline CDR1 and CDR2: GTSNPN and SVGIG (reference sequence). CDR3 sequence: CAWSGRGRGGKGYTF. CDR3 DNA sequence: TGTGCCTGGAGTGGAAGGGGAAGGGGGGGTAAGGGCTACACCTTC.

V gene TRBV4-3 combines with J gene TRBJ2-7; 11 bases match TRBD2. Germline V gene data show CDR1 as LGHNA and CDR2 as YSLEER. This CDR3 region has 17 residues. The V gene end was trimmed by 1 base and the J gene end by 6 bases; junction bases not matched to a gene: 11. The CDR3 loop reads CASSQGAPTGTSGEQYF. CDR3 coding DNA: TGCGCCAGCAGCCAAGGGGCCCCCACCGGGACTAGCGGCGAGCAGTACTTC.

This rearrangement joins TRBV28 to TRBJ1-2; the D gene is possibly TRBD1 (6 bases). Germline lookup yields CDR1 MDHEN and CDR2 SYDVKM. The CDR3 loop spans 13 amino acids. The germline V and J ends were trimmed by 10 bases and 3 bases, with 15 bases remaining between them. This chain's CDR3 is CAIYDYRDYGYTF. The CDR3 DNA reads TGTGCCATCTACGATTACAGGGACTATGGCTACACCTTC.

V gene TRBV5-4 combines with J gene TRBJ2-5; 14 bases are shared with TRBD2. Germline CDR1 SGHNT, CDR2 YYREEE (reference sequence). The trim removed 0 bases at V and 5 bases at J, leaving 0 bases unmatched. This CDR3 contains 15 residues. CDR3 loop: CASSLGLAGGETQYF. CDR3 DNA: TGTGCCAGCAGCTTGGGACTAGCGGGGGGGGAGACCCAGTACTTC.

V and J are TRBV3-1 (or the pseudogene TRBV3-2) and TRBJ1-5, with a possible D match to TRBD1 (5 bases). CDR3 length: 13 amino acids. V lost 4 bases and J 6 bases, leaving 10 bases between the germline ends. Germline V lookup: CDR1 LGHDT, CDR2 YNNKEL (reference sequence). Written as DNA, the CDR3 is TGTGCCAGCAGCCCCATCGGGGGTCAGCCCCAGCATTTT. This encodes CASSPIGGQPQHF.

The gene calls are TRBV5-6 and TRBJ2-3, with TRBD2 matching 11 bases. In germline, CDR1 is SGHDT, CDR2 YYEEEE. V lost 5 bases, J lost 12 bases, and 8 bases stayed unmatched. CDR3 length: 13 residues. The CDR3 spells CASRASGGPPQYF. CDR3 nucleotides: TGTGCCAGCAGGGCTAGCGGGGGGCCTCCCCAGTATTTT.

The chain recombines TRBV5-5 with TRBJ1-4; D is unresolved. Deletions cut 3 bases from V and 0 bases from J, with 9 bases between. The CDR3 is made up of 15 amino acids. Germline values: CDR1 SGHKS, CDR2 YYEKEE (reference sequence). The CDR3 DNA reads as TGTGCCAGCAGCTCGGACGGGACAACTAATGAAAAACTGTTTTTT. Translating gives CASSSDGTTNEKLFF.

The sample holds a few counts of this clone. The chain links TRBV9 to TRBJ1-2; D gene uncertain. V was cut by 4 bases and J by 4 bases, with 17 bases left in between. The CDR3 has 15 residues. The germline V gene has CDR1 SGDLS and CDR2 YYNGEE. The CDR3 coding sequence is TGTGCCAGCAGCCAGGACGGGAGGGCTGCCTATGGCTACACCTTC. Its protein product is CASSQDGRAAYGYTF.

This clone was seen once. This chain uses TRBV25-1 with TRBJ1-6; D possibly corresponds to TRBD1 (5 bases). This CDR3 comprises 17 residues. Germline values: CDR1 MGHDK, CDR2 SYGVNS. V shed 6 bases and J shed 8 bases, with 23 bases lying between them. The CDR3: CASRGGRDLGLHSPLHF. The CDR3, as DNA: TGTGCCAGCAGGGGGGGAAGGGACCTGGGGCTCCATTCACCCCTCCACTTT.

A note on this clone: Other DNA sequences in the same sample also yield this CDR3. V and J are TRBV20-1 and TRBJ1-6; D unresolved. Looked up from germline, CDR1 is DFQATT and CDR2 is SNEGSKA (reference sequence). This CDR3 is built from 11 residues. V was pared by 6 bases and J by 9 bases, with 9 bases between. The chain's CDR3 is CSASGGSPLHF. Written as DNA, the CDR3 is TGCAGTGCGTCCGGAGGTTCACCCCTCCACTTT.

This chain joins TRBV2 and TRBJ2-7, with D perhaps TRBD2 (5 bases). CDR1 is SNHLY and CDR2 is FYNNEI in the germline V gene. This CDR3 is built from 13 residues. V lost 4 bases to trimming and J lost 6 bases, with 13 bases between them. This CDR3 is CASSVTGFSEQYF. The CDR3 region has the DNA TGTGCCAGCAGTGTGACGGGATTCTCCGAGCAGTACTTC. Using reference TRBV2 and TRBJ2-7 for the parts outside the CDR3, the full variable domain is EPEVTQTPSHQVTQMGQEVILRCVPISNHLYFYWYRQILGQKVEFLVSFYNNEISEKSEIFDDQFSVERPDGSNFTLKIRSTKLEDSAMYFCASSVTGFSEQYFGPGTRLTVT.

This chain connects TRBV19 to TRBJ1-2, with 8 positions matching TRBD1. This CDR3 comprises 15 residues. Germline V gene sequence: CDR1 LNHDA, CDR2 SQIVND (reference sequence). The V segment lost 4 bases and the J segment 2 bases; nucleotides outside the gene matches: 6. CDR3 coding DNA: TGTGCCAGTAGTACCACAGGGGGTCCCAACTATGGCTACACCTTC. Its protein is CASSTTGGPNYGYTF.

The gene calls are TRBV2 and TRBJ1-2, with TRBD1 as a possible D gene (5 bases). The CDR3 has 14 residues. The germline V and J ends were trimmed by 0 bases and 5 bases, with 10 bases remaining between them. The germline gives CDR1 SNHLY, CDR2 FYNNEI. The CDR3 nucleotides are TGTGCCAGCAGTGAAGCGCTGGCAGGGTATGGCTACACCTTC. Translation: CASSEALAGYGYTF.

The chain recombines TRBV6-2 or TRBV6-3 with TRBJ1-6; D unclear. The CDR3 is 16 residues long. Germline CDR1 reads MNHEY; CDR2 reads SVGEGT. Trimming shortened V by 5 bases and J by 5 bases, and 16 bases separated the two germline ends. CDR3 in DNA: TGTGCCAGCAGTCCACCCAATGGGCTGAATAATTCACCCCTCCACTTT. Encoded protein: CASSPPNGLNNSPLHF.

The chain combines TRBV11-2 with TRBJ2-3, with 9 positions matching TRBD2. CDR1 SGHAT and CDR2 FQNNGV come from the germline V gene. The trim removed 5 bases at V and 4 bases at J, leaving 16 bases unmatched. This CDR3 spans 18 amino acids. The CDR3 loop is CASSLSGYGGGAADTQYF. The DNA for the CDR3 is TGTGCCAGCAGCCTTAGTGGTTATGGCGGGGGGGCCGCAGATACGCAGTATTTT.

The chain couples TRBV19 to TRBJ1-2; tentative D call: TRBD1 (6 bases). V was trimmed by 7 bases and J by 0 bases, leaving 12 bases between them. The CDR3 is made up of 14 amino acids. In germline, CDR1 is LNHDA, CDR2 SQIVND (reference sequence). The DNA for the CDR3 is TGTGCCAGTAAACAAGGGACATCTAACTATGGCTACACCTTC. Translated: CASKQGTSNYGYTF.

The V and J genes are TRBV6-5 and TRBJ2-1; 7 bases map to TRBD2. Germline trimming cut 5 bases from V and 8 bases from J; bases unmatched to any gene: 9. This CDR3 has 14 residues. Germline V lookup: CDR1 MNHEY, CDR2 SVGAGI. The CDR3 DNA reads TGTGCCAGCAGTCAACCCGGGGGGTCGGATGAGCAGTTCTTC. It specifies CASSQPGGSDEQFF.

The V gene is TRBV7-8, the J gene TRBJ2-3, with 7 bases matching TRBD1. V was pared by 5 bases and J by 12 bases, with 20 bases of the junction left unmatched. This CDR3 spans 16 amino acids. Germline loops: CDR1 SGHVS, CDR2 FQNEAQ. The CDR3 loop reads CASSRGRGTGVDSQYF. The DNA of the CDR3 is TGTGCCAGCAGCCGTGGTCGCGGTACAGGGGTTGATTCTCAGTATTTT.